This T cell receptor beta chain was identified during a study of blood T cell repertoires in COVID-19. Study as a whole: T cells, B-cell-depleted T cells, or PBMCs provided the cDNA or gDNA that served as material.

The method was immunoSEQ multiplex PCR; TCRdb's version includes in-frame clones alone and lacks a portion of them. This sample has roughly 100,000 clones, with around 73% found just once. Germline loops: CDR1 MNHEY, CDR2 SMNVEV (reference sequence). There are 15 residues in the CDR3. V lost 8 bases, J lost 3 bases, and 9 bases stayed unmatched. The sequence came from a man aged 55 to 70 with active or convalescent COVID-19. The sample comprised peripheral blood. The chain employs TRBV27 and TRBJ2-1; TRBD1 aligns across 8 bases. CDR3 DNA sequence: TGTGCCAGCGCCACCGGGACAGGTGACTACAATGAGCAGTTCTTC. Translation: CASATGTGDYNEQFF.